A single sample is the source of the 24 T cell receptor beta chains below, sequenced in a study of blood T cell repertoires in COVID-19. Produced via immunoSEQ multiplex PCR; TCRdb's table is partial and in-frame only. The sample has 200,000 to 250,000 clones; roughly four fifths are singletons. Sequencing was done on a sample of peripheral blood. The receptors were gathered from a woman aged 40-49 years with acute or convalescent COVID-19.

This chain links TRBV18 with TRBJ1-2; D is undetermined. Germline lookup yields CDR1 KGHSH and CDR2 LQKENI. Trimming took 2 bases from V and 6 from J, leaving 10 bases between them. The CDR3 totals 13 residues. As DNA, the CDR3 is TGTGCCAGCTCACCAGAGGGCTTGGATGGCTACACCTTC. Encoded protein: CASSPEGLDGYTF.

The chain combines TRBV7-8 with TRBJ2-3, with 12 nucleotides matching TRBD1. CDR1 and CDR2 (germline): SGHVS, FQNEAQ. Trimming removed 6 bases from V and 4 bases from J; junction bases left unmatched: 11. The CDR3 is 17 amino acids. For the CDR3, the DNA is TGTGCCAGCAGTAGGGGACAGGGGGCAATCTGGTCAGATACGCAGTATTTT. It codes for CASSRGQGAIWSDTQYF. The full variable domain, with the rest looked up from reference TRBV7-8 and TRBJ2-3, is GAGVSQSPRYKVAKRGQDVALRCDPISGHVSLFWYQQALGQGPEFLTYFQNEAQLDKSGLPSDRFFAERPEGSVSTLKIQRTQQEDSAVYLCASSRGQGAIWSDTQYFGPGTRLTVL.

J is TRBJ1-2 and V is TRBV19; 7 bases match TRBD1. Germline-derived CDR1 and CDR2 are LNHDA and SQIVND (reference sequence). With 6 bases clipped from V and 5 bases from J, the junction kept 12 bases outside the gene matches. CDR3 length: 15 amino acids. The DNA for the CDR3 is TGTGCCAGTAGACAAATAGGGGGGACAGCTTATGGCTACACCTTC. Translated, it gives CASRQIGGTAYGYTF.

This clone was counted only a few times. The chain has TRBV27 and TRBJ2-7, with 8 bases lining up with TRBD1. J lost 3 bases, V lost 3 bases, and 4 bases had no gene match. The CDR3 length is 14 residues. CDR1 MNHEY and CDR2 SMNVEV come from the germline V gene (reference sequence). This CDR3 is CASSFQGQVYEQYF. In DNA form, the CDR3 reads TGTGCCAGCAGTTTCCAGGGACAGGTCTACGAGCAGTACTTC.

The chain links TRBV28 to TRBJ1-1; D gene ambiguous. The CDR3 sequence is 14 residues long. V dropped 4 bases and J dropped 4 bases, with 13 bases sitting between them. Germline V gene lookup returns CDR1 MDHEN and CDR2 SYDVKM. Here the CDR3 DNA reads TGTGCCAGCAGTTCCCTTGTGAGGCCCACTGAAGCTTTCTTT. Protein sequence: CASSSLVRPTEAFF.

Here the CDR3 reads CSASALMADEKLFF. The CDR3 bases are TGCAGTGCTAGTGCTCTTATGGCGGATGAAAAACTGTTTTTT. V is TRBV20-1 and J is TRBJ1-4, with D uncertain. Per germline, CDR1 DFQATT and CDR2 SNEGSKA (reference sequence). Trimming left V 3 bases short and J 6 bases short, with 14 bases between. The CDR3 has 14 amino acids.

This sequence joins TRBV7-2 and TRBJ2-7; possible D gene TRBD2, 6 bases. CDR1 and CDR2 from the germline V gene are SGHTA and FQGNSA. The CDR3 extends over 14 amino acids. Trimming shortened V by 2 bases and J by 3 bases, and 11 bases separated the two germline ends. CDR3 DNA: TGTGCCAGCAGCTTAACGGGACTTCTCTACGAGCAGTACTTC. As protein: CASSLTGLLYEQYF.

About this clone: Other DNA sequences in this sample translate to the same CDR3. The genes are TRBV19 and TRBJ1-5; 10 nucleotides align to TRBD1. CDR1 is LNHDA, CDR2 SQIVND, per germline (reference sequence). Trimming at V came to 3 bases and at J to 2 bases, leaving 1 base not matched to a gene. The CDR3 has 15 amino acids. The CDR3 is CASSIGTGGNQPQHF. In DNA form, the CDR3 reads TGTGCCAGTAGTATCGGGACAGGGGGCAATCAGCCCCAGCATTTT.

V gene TRBV3-1 (or the pseudogene TRBV3-2) combines with J gene TRBJ1-3, with D possibly being TRBD1 (5 bases). The CDR3 is made up of 15 amino acids. V lost 0 bases and J 4 bases, leaving 10 bases between the germline ends. Looked up from germline, CDR1 is LGHDT and CDR2 is YNNKEL (reference sequence). The CDR3 nucleotides read TGTGCCAGCAGCCAAGAAGGGGTGAGAGGAAACACCATATATTTT. It yields the protein CASSQEGVRGNTIYF.

This clone was seen just once. The V call is TRBV30, the J call TRBJ2-5, with D maybe TRBD2 (5 bases). V was cut by 6 bases and J by 5 bases, with 19 bases left in between. This CDR3 has 14 amino acids. Looked up from germline, CDR1 is GTSNPN and CDR2 is SVGIG (reference sequence). CDR3 sequence reads: CACSRGAARETQYF. The CDR3 DNA reads as TGTGCCTGCAGCCGAGGAGCGGCCCGGGAGACCCAGTACTTC.

The chain employs TRBV3-1 (or the pseudogene TRBV3-2) and TRBJ2-6; 9 bases line up with TRBD1. Germline assignment: CDR1 LGHDT and CDR2 YNNKEL (reference sequence). The V and J ends lost 0 bases and 3 bases, in that order; junction bases with no gene match: 9. This CDR3 has 19 amino acids. The CDR3 sequence is CASSQENRGLIRGANVLTF. The CDR3 DNA sequence: TGTGCCAGCAGCCAAGAAAACAGGGGGCTAATACGTGGGGCCAACGTCCTGACTTTC.

The chain uses TRBV5-4 and TRBJ1-1; D is unclear. V was shortened by 1 base and J by 0 bases, with 10 bases between the two germline ends. This CDR3 is built from 15 residues. The V gene's germline CDR1 is SGHNT and CDR2 YYREEE (reference sequence). CDR3 protein: CASSLRAIVNTEAFF. The CDR3 DNA reads as TGTGCCAGCAGCTTGCGTGCTATAGTGAACACTGAAGCTTTCTTT.

CDR3 bases: TGTGCCAGCAGCTTAGCGTCGACAAAAAATCAGCCCCAGCATTTT. This encodes CASSLASTKNQPQHF. The gene calls are TRBV7-2 and TRBJ1-5; D is uncertain. The V end was cut by 0 bases, the J end by 4 bases, with 10 bases between. This CDR3 contains 15 residues. Germline V gene sequence: CDR1 SGHTA, CDR2 FQGNSA. The variable domain in full, with the rest retrieved from reference TRBV7-2 and TRBJ1-5, is GAGVSQSPSNKVTEKGKDVELRCDPISGHTALYWYRQSLGQGLEFLIYFQGNSAPDKSGLPSDRFSAERTGGSVSTLTIQRTQQEDSAVYLCASSLASTKNQPQHFGDGTRLSIL.

The chain joins TRBV2 to TRBJ1-2; 7 nucleotides match TRBD1. Per germline, CDR1 SNHLY and CDR2 FYNNEI. V lost 8 bases to trimming and J lost 4 bases; unmatched junction nucleotides: 7. This CDR3 comprises 13 residues. This CDR3 reads CASGRGQVYGYTF. CDR3 DNA: TGTGCCAGCGGAAGAGGACAGGTCTATGGCTACACCTTC. Full variable domain (remainder filled in from reference TRBV2 and TRBJ1-2): EPEVTQTPSHQVTQMGQEVILRCVPISNHLYFYWYRQILGQKVEFLVSFYNNEISEKSEIFDDQFSVERPDGSNFTLKIRSTKLEDSAMYFCASGRGQVYGYTFGSGTRLTVV.

V gene TRBV2 combines with J gene TRBJ2-7; no reliable D call. Germline assignment: CDR1 SNHLY and CDR2 FYNNEI. The CDR3 has 15 amino acids. The V end was cut by 8 bases, the J end by 2 bases, with 19 bases between. CDR3 sequence reads: CASGKWAAATYEQYF. The CDR3 nucleotides read TGTGCCAGCGGAAAGTGGGCAGCTGCCACCTACGAGCAGTACTTC.

This chain uses TRBV24-1 with TRBJ1-1; 7 bases align to TRBD1. Germline CDR1 is KGHDR and CDR2 is SFDVKD. The CDR3 covers 18 residues. Trimming cost V 2 bases and J 2 bases; bases outside gene matches: 13. Here the CDR3 DNA reads TGTGCCACCAGTGATTCGCTCCTTGGACAGGTTAAAAACACTGAAGCTTTCTTT. It is translated as CATSDSLLGQVKNTEAFF.

The chain couples TRBV2 to TRBJ1-1; no firm D call. Germline CDR1 reads SNHLY; CDR2 reads FYNNEI. Trimming removed 2 bases from V and 11 bases from J, with 12 bases in between. The CDR3 covers 12 residues. The CDR3 DNA reads TGTGCCAGCAGTGAAAGTACGGGTCAGGCTTTCTTT. This encodes CASSESTGQAFF.

The chain has TRBV6-1 and TRBJ1-2, with a possible D match to TRBD1 (6 bases). The CDR3 contains 14 residues. The germline V and J ends were trimmed by 1 base and 7 bases, with 13 bases remaining between them. Germline-derived CDR1 and CDR2 are MNHNS and SASEGT. CDR3 in DNA: TGTGCCAGCAGTGAAGGCCCAGGGGTCCCTGGCTACACCTTC. It translates to CASSEGPGVPGYTF.

The chain carries TRBV9 and TRBJ2-7; the match to TRBD1 covers 7 bases. The J segment lost 4 bases and the V segment lost 3 bases, leaving 7 bases of the junction unmatched. The CDR3 is 14 residues long. Germline loops: CDR1 SGDLS, CDR2 YYNGEE. For the CDR3, the DNA is TGTGCCAGCAGCGACAGGGGAGAAGGGTACGAGCAGTACTTC. It codes for CASSDRGEGYEQYF.

This clone was seen more than once but under ten times. This chain uses TRBV19 with TRBJ1-2; no firm D call. Looked up from germline, CDR1 is LNHDA and CDR2 is SQIVND (reference sequence). The CDR3 contains 11 residues. V gave up 10 bases and J gave up 6 bases, with 12 bases separating them. The CDR3: CATHQRDGYTF. The CDR3 DNA follows: TGTGCCACCCATCAGCGGGATGGCTACACCTTC.

The gene calls are TRBV19 and TRBJ1-1, with D possibly TRBD1 on 5 matching bases. Germline V CDR1 and CDR2: LNHDA, SQIVND (reference sequence). The length of the CDR3 is 14 residues. V was shortened by 6 bases and J by 5 bases, with 16 bases between the two germline ends. CDR3 nucleotide sequence: TGTGCCAGTAGACTACAGGAGGGAAGAACTGAAGCTTTCTTT. Its translation: CASRLQEGRTEAFF. Full variable domain (outside the CDR3, taken from reference TRBV19 and TRBJ1-1): DGGITQSPKYLFRKEGQNVTLSCEQNLNHDAMYWYRQDPGQGLRLIYYSQIVNDFQKGDIAEGYSVSREKKESFPLTVTSAQKNPTAFYLCASRLQEGRTEAFFGQGTRLTVV.

This clone has a single count. V gene TRBV30 combines with J gene TRBJ2-7, with D perhaps TRBD2 (5 bases). This CDR3 is 14 amino acids long. CDR1 GTSNPN and CDR2 SVGIG come from the germline V gene (reference sequence). With 4 bases removed from V and 4 bases from J, the gap between germline ends came to 17 bases. The CDR3 spells CAWTIRDPQYEQYF. CDR3 nucleotides: TGTGCCTGGACAATCCGGGATCCCCAATACGAGCAGTACTTC. Variable domain in full (rest from reference TRBV30 and TRBJ2-7): SQTIHQWPATLVQPVGSPLSLECTVEGTSNPNLYWYRQAAGRGLQLLFYSVGIGQISSEVPQNLSASRPQDRQFILSSKKLLLSDSGFYLCAWTIRDPQYEQYFGPGTRLTVT.

The CDR3 here is CSASRASGATNEKLFF. The CDR3 nucleotides are TGCAGTGCTAGTAGGGCTAGCGGTGCAACTAATGAAAAACTGTTTTTT. The V and J genes are TRBV20-1 and TRBJ1-4, with D unclear. This CDR3 region has 16 residues. Germline CDR1 DFQATT, CDR2 SNEGSKA (reference sequence). V was shortened by 3 bases and J by 0 bases, with 14 bases between the two germline ends.

The rearrangement joins TRBV15 to TRBJ1-5, with D possibly being TRBD1 (5 bases). CDR3 size: 15 residues. Germline V CDR1 and CDR2: LNHNV, YYDKDF (reference sequence). Trimming took 0 bases from V and 4 from J, leaving 10 bases between them. The CDR3 DNA follows: TGTGCCACCAGCAGAGATGCCAGGGATAATCAGCCCCAGCATTTT. Translated, it gives CATSRDARDNQPQHF. Filled out from reference TRBV15 and TRBJ1-5, the complete variable domain reads DAMVIQNPRYQVTQFGKPVTLSCSQTLNHNVMYWYQQKSSQAPKLLFHYYDKDFNNEADTPDNFQSRRPNTSFCFLDIRSPGLGDTAMYLCATSRDARDNQPQHFGDGTRLSIL.